This TCR beta chain was sequenced for a study of T-cell memory formation after mild COVID-19. Study-level findings and limits: Those CD4+ clones that contracted were mainly in CM and EM (CD8+ ones in EMRA). Cross-reactive memory seemingly joined, as some responding clones were found in pre-infection memory.

The 5'RACE method, run with constant-segment primers, produced TCR alpha and TCR beta cDNA libraries (carrying sample barcodes and UMIs). TCRdb itself ran the 5' RACE reads through MiXCR, one entry per CDR3 protein. The sample consists of a few hundred thousand distinct CDR3 sequences, about a sixth of them appearing once. The CDR3 extends over 12 amino acids. V was trimmed by 5 bases and J by 9 bases, leaving 14 bases between them. Germline lookup yields CDR1 DFQATT and CDR2 SNEGSKA (reference sequence). This clonotype turned up a few times. Antigen specificity is unknown. The source material was PBMCs or a T cell subset sorted from them (not recorded which). This sequence joins TRBV20-1 and TRBJ2-1; TRBD2 might be the D (5 bases). This sequence was found in a man younger than 35 who had mild COVID-19 (a few samples of this study predate the infection). Cell type and time point are not known. The CDR3 protein is CSAPLRGPEQFF. The CDR3 region has the DNA TGCAGTGCTCCCCTCCGCGGGCCTGAGCAGTTCTTC.